This T cell receptor beta chain appears in the sequencing data of a study of blood T cell repertoires in COVID-19. Sequencing used immunoSEQ multiplex PCR; TCRdb keeps in-frame clones, though not all of them. The sample shows just over 250,000 clones, more than 90% of them seen only once. Trimming at V came to 3 bases and at J to 10 bases, leaving 5 bases not matched to a gene. CDR3 length: 13 amino acids. CDR1 and CDR2 (germline): LNHDA, SQIVND (reference sequence). This clonotype was obtained from a person aged 18 to 35 with COVID-19, enrolled during active disease. Source material: peripheral blood. This chain connects TRBV19 to TRBJ1-4, with 7 nucleotides matching TRBD1. CDR3 DNA sequence: TGTGCCAGTAGTATCGGGACAGTTCCAAAACTGTTTTTT. As protein: CASSIGTVPKLFF.